What follows are 6 T cell receptor beta chains derived from one specimen sequenced in a study of blood T cell repertoires in COVID-19. Only in-frame clones appear in the TCRdb table, and some are missing; sequencing was by immunoSEQ multiplex PCR. The sample lists 200,000 to 250,000 clones, around 86% occurring once. Sample: PBMCs or T cells enriched from blood (not recorded which). The receptors derive from a woman in her forties or fifties who had recovered from COVID-19.

The rearrangement links TRBV7-9 to TRBJ2-5, with 10 bases lining up with TRBD2. This CDR3 has 16 residues. Per germline, CDR1 SEHNR and CDR2 FQNEAQ (reference sequence). V shed 5 bases and J 0 bases; nucleotides not matched to a gene: 6. The CDR3 reads CASSPLAGVNQETQYF. CDR3 coding DNA: TGTGCCAGCAGCCCTCTAGCGGGAGTGAACCAAGAGACCCAGTACTTC.

CDR3 in amino acids: CASSLFGSREAFF. CDR3 in DNA: TGTGCCAGCAGTCTATTTGGGAGTAGGGAAGCTTTCTTT. The V and J genes are TRBV6-5 and TRBJ1-1, with no clear D. V dropped 5 bases and J dropped 8 bases, with 15 bases sitting between them. In germline, CDR1 is MNHEY, CDR2 SVGAGI. The CDR3 is made up of 13 amino acids.

The chain uses TRBV2 and TRBJ1-1; weak D call: TRBD1 (5 bases). The CDR3 has 13 residues. Germline V lookup: CDR1 SNHLY, CDR2 FYNNEI. Trimming shortened V by 6 bases and J by 4 bases, and 12 bases separated the two germline ends. CDR3 loop: CASSAGTLTEAFF. The CDR3 DNA sequence: TGTGCCAGCAGCGCTGGGACTCTCACTGAAGCTTTCTTT.

The chain joins TRBV24-1 to TRBJ1-6; possibly TRBD1 for D (6 bases). Germline values: CDR1 KGHDR, CDR2 SFDVKD. This CDR3 has 14 amino acids. Trimming shortened V by 7 bases and J by 8 bases, and 14 bases separated the two germline ends. The DNA for the CDR3 is TGTGCCACCAGGGTGTGGGACAAAGATTCACCCCTCCACTTT. This encodes CATRVWDKDSPLHF.

The chain couples TRBV30 to TRBJ1-1; D gene uncertain. Germline V gene data show CDR1 as GTSNPN and CDR2 as SVGIG (reference sequence). V shed 4 bases and J shed 1 base, with 13 bases lying between them. This CDR3 comprises 14 residues. Written as DNA, the CDR3 is TGTGCCTGGAATCTAGGGAGCGCGAACACTGAAGCTTTCTTT. As protein: CAWNLGSANTEAFF. The entire variable domain, with the rest obtained from reference TRBV30 and TRBJ1-1, is as follows: SQTIHQWPATLVQPVGSPLSLECTVEGTSNPNLYWYRQAAGRGLQLLFYSVGIGQISSEVPQNLSASRPQDRQFILSSKKLLLSDSGFYLCAWNLGSANTEAFFGQGTRLTVV.

This clone appeared once. DNA for the CDR3: TGTGCCAGCAGCTTGATCGGGTCCACCGGGGAGCTGTTTTTT. This codes for CASSLIGSTGELFF. The rearrangement uses TRBV7-2 and TRBJ2-2; D gene uncertain. Germline V CDR1 and CDR2: SGHTA, FQGNSA. V was trimmed by 3 bases and J by 4 bases, leaving 9 bases between them. This CDR3 spans 14 amino acids.